Listed below are T cell receptor beta chains from one sample, sequenced in a study of cytomegalovirus exposure and HLA in healthy donors. Profiling relied on immunoSEQ multiplex PCR, and the TCRdb table lists in-frame clones only, not all of them. This sample carries some 160,000 clones, roughly 84% of them seen once, and the ten largest clones take about 6.8%. The sequencing input was PBMCs. Receptors originate from a man aged 45 to 65 in good health and CMV-seropositive. The CDR3 runs from the conserved cysteine through the conserved F or W. D genes are given only for firm matches. The size entry is marked missing in some rows and otherwise reads once, few, many or a size class.

j_gene: TRBJ2-1; abundance: .; d_gene: TRBD2; v_gene: TRBV14; CDR3aa: CASSQVGRGDEQFF; CDR3nt: TGTGCCAGCAGCCAAGTTGGGCGGGGGGACGAGCAGTTCTTC
j_gene: TRBJ2-3; abundance: once; d_gene: .; v_gene: TRBV2; CDR3aa: CAGWREVNPDTQYF; CDR3nt: TGTGCCGGGTGGAGGGAGGTCAACCCAGATACGCAGTATTTT
j_gene: TRBJ1-5; abundance: .; d_gene: .; v_gene: TRBV19; CDR3aa: CASSILQVGDQPQHF; CDR3nt: TGTGCCAGTAGTATACTACAGGTAGGGGATCAGCCCCAGCATTTT
j_gene: TRBJ1-4; abundance: .; d_gene: TRBD1; v_gene: TRBV28; CDR3aa: CASSFSKVYRGNEKLFF; CDR3nt: TGTGCCAGCAGTTTCTCGAAAGTTTACAGGGGCAATGAAAAACTGTTTTTT
j_gene: TRBJ2-3; abundance: .; d_gene: TRBD2; v_gene: TRBV2; CDR3aa: CASSNPGLAGGRSDTQYF; CDR3nt: TGTGCCAGCAGTAATCCGGGACTAGCGGGGGGGCGCTCAGATACGCAGTATTTT
j_gene: TRBJ1-2; abundance: .; d_gene: TRBD1; v_gene: TRBV2; CDR3aa: CASAQTGGPNYGYTF; CDR3nt: TGTGCCAGCGCCCAGACAGGGGGCCCTAACTATGGCTACACCTTC
j_gene: TRBJ1-2; abundance: .; d_gene: .; v_gene: TRBV25-1; CDR3aa: CASSDGDLRRGGYTF; CDR3nt: TGTGCCAGCAGTGATGGGGACCTCAGGAGGGGTGGCTACACCTTC
j_gene: TRBJ1-3; abundance: .; d_gene: .; v_gene: TRBV5-1; CDR3aa: CASSLDSTSGNTIYF; CDR3nt: TGCGCCAGCAGCTTGGATAGTACCTCTGGAAACACCATATATTTT
j_gene: TRBJ1-2; abundance: .; d_gene: .; v_gene: TRBV23-1; CDR3aa: CASSQGQRECGYTF; CDR3nt: TGCGCCAGCAGTCAGGGGCAGCGAGAGTGTGGCTACACCTTC
j_gene: TRBJ2-3; abundance: .; d_gene: .; v_gene: TRBV12-5; CDR3aa: CASGPGTYSSTDTQYF; CDR3nt: TGTGCTAGTGGGCCCGGGACATACTCTAGCACAGATACGCAGTATTTT
j_gene: TRBJ2-1; abundance: .; d_gene: .; v_gene: TRBV6-5; CDR3aa: CASFPRVPYNEQFF; CDR3nt: TGTGCCAGCTTTCCCCGGGTCCCCTACAATGAGCAGTTCTTC
j_gene: TRBJ1-1; abundance: .; d_gene: .; v_gene: TRBV11-3; CDR3aa: CASSFTGNTEAFF; CDR3nt: TGTGCCAGCAGCTTTACAGGGAACACTGAAGCTTTCTTT